This T cell receptor beta chain emerged from a study of molecular identifiers for immune sequencing clone quantification. Study findings and constraints: Spiked-in Jurkat TCR RNA corresponding to one cell was reported as detectable against roughly 1 million naive cells. Naive cells had under 1% of molecules in clones above 20 RNA copies, effectors over 97%.

The naive CD8 libraries originated from between about 18,000 and 1,000,000 sorted cells and drew on 10%, 30% or 50% RNA. Naive CD8 T cells were FACS-sorted by CD8+CD4-CCR7+CD45RA+ markers. This clonotype was seen many times. Its antigen remains unidentified. Using its own MiXCR run on the PCR reads, TCRdb lists one record per CDR3 protein. The sample records approximately 670,000 distinct CDR3 sequences, about 20% being singletons. This CDR3 spans 15 amino acids. Germline loops: CDR1 SGHAT, CDR2 FQNNGV. Deletions cut 5 bases from V and 3 bases from J, with 17 bases between. Sequenced material: naive CD8+ T cells from blood, with Jurkat cell RNA spiked in. Subset of the sample: FACS-sorted CD8+CD4-CCR7+CD45RA+ naive T cells. The chain couples TRBV11-2 to TRBJ2-7; a weak D match, TRBD2 (6 bases). The source of this sequence is a human donor in good health. Some libraries in this study had Jurkat cell RNA spiked in. The CDR3 region is CASSLTSPADYEQYF. The CDR3 bases are TGTGCCAGCAGCCTTACTAGCCCAGCGGACTACGAGCAGTACTTC. Drawing the rest from reference TRBV11-2 and TRBJ2-7, the complete variable domain is EAGVAQSPRYKIIEKRQSVAFWCNPISGHATLYWYQQILGQGPKLLIQFQNNGVVDDSQLPKDRFSAERLKGVDSTLKIQPAKLEDSAVYLCASSLTSPADYEQYFGPGTRLTVT.